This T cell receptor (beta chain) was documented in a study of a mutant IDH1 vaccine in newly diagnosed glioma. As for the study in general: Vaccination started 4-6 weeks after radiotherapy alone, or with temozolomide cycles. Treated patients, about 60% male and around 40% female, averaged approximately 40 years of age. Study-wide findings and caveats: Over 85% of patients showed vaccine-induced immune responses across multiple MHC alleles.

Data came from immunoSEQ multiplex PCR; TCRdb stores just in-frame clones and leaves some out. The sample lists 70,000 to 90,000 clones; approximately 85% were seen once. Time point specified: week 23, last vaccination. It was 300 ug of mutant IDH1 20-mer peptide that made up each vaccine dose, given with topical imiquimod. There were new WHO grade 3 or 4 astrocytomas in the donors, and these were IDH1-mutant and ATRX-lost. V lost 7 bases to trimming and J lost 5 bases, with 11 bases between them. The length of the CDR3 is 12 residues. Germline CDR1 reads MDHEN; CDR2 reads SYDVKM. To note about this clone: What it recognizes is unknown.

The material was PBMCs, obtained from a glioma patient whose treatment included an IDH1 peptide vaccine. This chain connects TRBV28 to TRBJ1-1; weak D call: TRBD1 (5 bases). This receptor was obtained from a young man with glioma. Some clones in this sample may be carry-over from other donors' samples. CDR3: CASNFRGTEAFF. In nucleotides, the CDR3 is TGTGCCAGCAATTTTAGGGGAACTGAAGCTTTCTTT.